This T cell receptor beta chain is from a study of T cells in Graves' hyperthyroidism and ophthalmopathy. In its sample, this clonotype was seen many times. V was pared by 8 bases and J by 0 bases, with 15 bases between. Per the germline V gene, CDR1 is SNHLY and CDR2 is FYNNEI. CDR3 length: 15 amino acids. Researchers amplified the TCR beta CDR3 regions from RNA transcripts. HTBI primers were the set used in a first-round RT-PCR of the TCR CDR3. TCRdb re-called the multiplex PCR reads through MiXCR, storing one row per CDR3 protein. The sample holds approximately 430,000 distinct CDR3 sequences; roughly 14% are singletons and the top ten take approximately 7.5%.

Sequencing input: blood. The J gene is TRBJ2-3, the V gene TRBV2, with D possibly TRBD1 on 5 matching bases. This sequence originates from a woman between 18 and 29 years old with Graves' hyperthyroidism. The CDR3 is CASAGQGTSTDTQYF. In nucleotides, the CDR3 is TGTGCCAGCGCCGGACAAGGAACTAGCACAGATACGCAGTATTTT.